This note documents a single T cell receptor beta chain sequence. These data originate in a study of shared T cell receptors in the human thymus. Profiling relied on immunoSEQ multiplex PCR, and the TCRdb table lists in-frame clones only, not all of them. The data contain 700,000 or so clones, 80% to 90% of them singletons. The CDR3 has 15 residues. Per germline, CDR1 SGHRS and CDR2 YFSETQ. Trimming took off 0 bases at V and 8 bases at J, with 17 bases between the two ends. Separately, the same data were catalogued under a study of human thymus T cells. This second study notes: Infants served as donors; they were healthy and Finnish and were having corrective surgery for congenital heart defects. From resections taken during corrective heart surgery, the thymus tissue was obtained. There appeared to be biased usage of V and J genes in thymic and blood repertoires.

Material: thymocytes. The J gene is TRBJ1-2, the V gene TRBV5-1; D possibly corresponds to TRBD1 (6 bases). The source is a girl in the first two years of life with a congenital heart defect. The CDR3 spells CASSLGAYREGGYTF. The DNA for the CDR3 is TGCGCCAGCAGCTTGGGAGCCTACAGGGAGGGAGGCTACACCTTC.